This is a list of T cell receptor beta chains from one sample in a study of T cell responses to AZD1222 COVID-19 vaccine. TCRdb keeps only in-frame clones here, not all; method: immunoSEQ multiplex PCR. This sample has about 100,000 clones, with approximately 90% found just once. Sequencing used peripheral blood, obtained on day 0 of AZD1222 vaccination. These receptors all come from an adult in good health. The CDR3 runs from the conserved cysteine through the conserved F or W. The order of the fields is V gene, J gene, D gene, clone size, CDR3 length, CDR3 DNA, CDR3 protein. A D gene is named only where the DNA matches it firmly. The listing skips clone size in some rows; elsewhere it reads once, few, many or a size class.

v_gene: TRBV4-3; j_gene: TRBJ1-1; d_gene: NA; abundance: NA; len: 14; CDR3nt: TGCGCCAGCAGCAGGGACCGGGGAAACACTGAAGCTTTCTTT; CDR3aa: CASSRDRGNTEAFF
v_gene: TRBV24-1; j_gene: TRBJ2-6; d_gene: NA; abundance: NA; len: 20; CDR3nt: TGTGCCACCAGTGACCCGATGGAGAGGGACACCTTCTCTGGGGCCAACGTCCTGACTTTC; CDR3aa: CATSDPMERDTFSGANVLTF
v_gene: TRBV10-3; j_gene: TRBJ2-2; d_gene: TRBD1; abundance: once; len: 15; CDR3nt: TGTGCCATCAGAAGTACAGGGGACGACACCGGGGAGCTGTTTTTT; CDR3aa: CAIRSTGDDTGELFF
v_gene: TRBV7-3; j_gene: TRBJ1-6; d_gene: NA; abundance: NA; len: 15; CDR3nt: TGTGCCAGCAGCCTATCCGGGGGATCCAATTCACCCCTCCACTTT; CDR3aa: CASSLSGGSNSPLHF
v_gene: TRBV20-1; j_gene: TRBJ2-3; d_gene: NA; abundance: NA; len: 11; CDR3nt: TGCAGTGCTAGAGATAGAGATACGCAGTATTTT; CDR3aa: CSARDRDTQYF
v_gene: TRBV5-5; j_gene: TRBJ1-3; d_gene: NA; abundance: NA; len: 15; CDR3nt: TGTGCCAGCAGCAGCGTAAGGGGAAGTGGAAACACCATATATTTT; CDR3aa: CASSSVRGSGNTIYF
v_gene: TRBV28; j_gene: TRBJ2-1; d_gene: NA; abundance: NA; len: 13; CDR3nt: TGTGCCAGCACCGCCGGACAGTCATTTTGGCAGTTCTTC; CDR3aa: CASTAGQSFWQFF
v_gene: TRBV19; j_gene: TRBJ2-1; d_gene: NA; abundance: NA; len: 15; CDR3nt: TGTGCCAGTAGTATGGTCCAGGGTGCGTATAATGAGCAGTTCTTC; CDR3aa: CASSMVQGAYNEQFF
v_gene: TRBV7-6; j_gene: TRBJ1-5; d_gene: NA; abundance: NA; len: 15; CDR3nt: TGTGCCAGCAGCTTGATAGAAGGTGGCAATCAGCCCCAGCATTTT; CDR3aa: CASSLIEGGNQPQHF
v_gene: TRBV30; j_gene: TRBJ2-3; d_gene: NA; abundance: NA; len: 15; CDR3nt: TGTGCCTGGAGTGAGGCTAGGTCCAGCACAGATACGCAGTATTTT; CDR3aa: CAWSEARSSTDTQYF
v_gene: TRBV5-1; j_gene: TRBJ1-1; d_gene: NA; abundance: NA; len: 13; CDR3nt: TGCGCCAGCAGCCCTACTGGGGACACTGAAGCTTTCTTT; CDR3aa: CASSPTGDTEAFF
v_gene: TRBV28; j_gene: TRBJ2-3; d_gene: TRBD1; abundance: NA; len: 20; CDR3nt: TGTGCCAGCAGTCCGCCGGGACAGGGGGGACAAACTACTAGCACAGATACGCAGTATTTT; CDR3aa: CASSPPGQGGQTTSTDTQYF
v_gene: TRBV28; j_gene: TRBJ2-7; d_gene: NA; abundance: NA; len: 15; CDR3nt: TGTGCCAGCAGTTTTGTTATCCAGGCCGGGCACGAGCAGTACTTC; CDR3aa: CASSFVIQAGHEQYF
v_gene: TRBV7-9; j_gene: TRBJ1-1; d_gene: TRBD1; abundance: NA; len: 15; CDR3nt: TGTGCCAGCAGCTTGGGACAGATAGAAAACACTGAAGCTTTCTTT; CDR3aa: CASSLGQIENTEAFF
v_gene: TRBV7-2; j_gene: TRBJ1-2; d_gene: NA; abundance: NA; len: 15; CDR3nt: TGTGCCAGCAGCACGCCCCCCCTGGGGGGTTATGGCTACACCTTC; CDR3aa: CASSTPPLGGYGYTF
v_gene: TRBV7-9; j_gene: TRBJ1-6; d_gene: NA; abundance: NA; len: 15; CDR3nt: TGTGCCAGCAGCTTAGCAGATGGGACGGGTTCACCCCTCCACTTT; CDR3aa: CASSLADGTGSPLHF
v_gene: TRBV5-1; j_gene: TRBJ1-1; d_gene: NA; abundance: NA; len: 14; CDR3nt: TGCGCCAGCAGCCTTGCCGACAAGAACACTGAAGCTTTCTTT; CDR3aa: CASSLADKNTEAFF
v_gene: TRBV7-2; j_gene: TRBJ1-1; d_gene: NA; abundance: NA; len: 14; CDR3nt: TGTGCCAGCAGCCGGGAGTGGGAAAACACTGAAGCTTTCTTT; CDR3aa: CASSREWENTEAFF
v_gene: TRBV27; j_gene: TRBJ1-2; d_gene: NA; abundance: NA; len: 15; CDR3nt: TGTGCCACTCTATCTGTGGGACACCTAAACTATGGCTACACCTTC; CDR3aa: CATLSVGHLNYGYTF
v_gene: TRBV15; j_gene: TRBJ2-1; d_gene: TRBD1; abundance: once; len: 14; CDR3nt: TGTGCCACCAGTCGGGACAGGGGATGGAATGAGCAGTTCTTC; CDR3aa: CATSRDRGWNEQFF
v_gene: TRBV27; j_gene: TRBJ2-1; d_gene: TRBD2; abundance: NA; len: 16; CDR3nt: TGTGCCAGCAGAAGACTAGCGGGAGGGCGGGGCAATGAGCAGTTCTTC; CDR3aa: CASRRLAGGRGNEQFF
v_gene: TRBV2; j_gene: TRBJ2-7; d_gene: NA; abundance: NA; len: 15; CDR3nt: TGTGCCAGCAGTGACGCATCGGCGGGAAGGACGAAGACTTTATTC; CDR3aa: CASSDASAGRTKTLF
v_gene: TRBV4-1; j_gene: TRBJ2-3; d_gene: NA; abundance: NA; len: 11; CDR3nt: TGCGCCAGCAGCGGGAGCGCGAGGCAGTATTTT; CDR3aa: CASSGSARQYF
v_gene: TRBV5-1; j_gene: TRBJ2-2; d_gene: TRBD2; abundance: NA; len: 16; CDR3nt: TGCGCCAGCAGCCCCACTAGCGGGATGAACACCGGGGAGCTGTTTTTT; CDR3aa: CASSPTSGMNTGELFF
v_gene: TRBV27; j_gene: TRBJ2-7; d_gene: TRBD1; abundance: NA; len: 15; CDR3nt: TGTGCCAGCAGTATCCAAGACAGGGTTGCCTACGAGCAGTACTTC; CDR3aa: CASSIQDRVAYEQYF
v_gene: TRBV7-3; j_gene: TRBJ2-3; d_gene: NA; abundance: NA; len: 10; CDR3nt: TGTGCCAGCCGTACCGATACGCAGTATTTT; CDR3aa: CASRTDTQYF
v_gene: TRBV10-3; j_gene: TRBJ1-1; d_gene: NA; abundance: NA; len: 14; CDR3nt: TGTGCCATCAGTGAGCAGAAAAGTGACACTGAAGCTTTCTTT; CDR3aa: CAISEQKSDTEAFF
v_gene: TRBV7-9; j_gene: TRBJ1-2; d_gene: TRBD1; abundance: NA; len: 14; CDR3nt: TGTGCCAGCAGCCAACAGGGGGTTTACTATGGCTACACCTTC; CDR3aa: CASSQQGVYYGYTF
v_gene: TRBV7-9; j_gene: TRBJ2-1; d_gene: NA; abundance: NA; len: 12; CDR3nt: TGTGCCAGCAGCCCGTCGGGGGATGAGCAGTTCTTC; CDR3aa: CASSPSGDEQFF
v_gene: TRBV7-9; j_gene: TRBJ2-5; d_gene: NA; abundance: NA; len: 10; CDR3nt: TGTGCCAGCAGCTTACTGGCCCAGGACTTC; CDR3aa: CASSLLAQDF
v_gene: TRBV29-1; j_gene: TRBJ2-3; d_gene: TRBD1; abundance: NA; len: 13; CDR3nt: TGCAGCAAGGTGACAGGGAGAGGAGATACGCAGTATTTT; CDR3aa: CSKVTGRGDTQYF